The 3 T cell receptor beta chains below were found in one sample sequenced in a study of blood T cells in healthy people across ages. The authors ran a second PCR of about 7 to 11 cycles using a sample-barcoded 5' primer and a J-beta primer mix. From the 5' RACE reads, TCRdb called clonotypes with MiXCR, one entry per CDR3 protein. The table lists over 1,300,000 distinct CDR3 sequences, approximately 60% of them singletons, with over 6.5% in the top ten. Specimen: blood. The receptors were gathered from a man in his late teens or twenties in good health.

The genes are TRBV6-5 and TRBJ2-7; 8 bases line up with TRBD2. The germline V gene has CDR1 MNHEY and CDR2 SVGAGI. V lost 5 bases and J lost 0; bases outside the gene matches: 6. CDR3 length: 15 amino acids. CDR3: CASSNLAGLSYEQYF. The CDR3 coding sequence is TGTGCCAGCAGTAATTTAGCGGGGCTCTCCTACGAGCAGTACTTC.

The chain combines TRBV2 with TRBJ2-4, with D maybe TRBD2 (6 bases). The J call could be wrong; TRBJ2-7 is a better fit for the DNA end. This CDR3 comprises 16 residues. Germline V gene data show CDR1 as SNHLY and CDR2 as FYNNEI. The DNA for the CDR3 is TGTGCCAGCAGTGAAGAGCCCATAGCGACTAGTTACGAGCAGTACTTC. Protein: CASSEEPIATSYEQYF.

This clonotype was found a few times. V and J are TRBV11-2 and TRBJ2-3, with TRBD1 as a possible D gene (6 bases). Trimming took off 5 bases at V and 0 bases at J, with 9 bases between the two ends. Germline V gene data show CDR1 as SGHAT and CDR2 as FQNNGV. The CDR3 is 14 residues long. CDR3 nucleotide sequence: TGTGCCAGCAGCCCAGGGGTTAGCACAGATACGCAGTATTTT. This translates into CASSPGVSTDTQYF.